Judged by abundance, the clone carrying this T cell receptor beta chain is medium-sized. Its antigen is currently unknown. This specimen comes from a study of vaccination and CD4 T cells after COVID-19. An Oncomine TCR Beta short-read assay was used to sequence the DNA from cultured CD4+ T cells. TCRdb re-called the PCR reads through MiXCR, storing one row per CDR3 protein. Among roughly 7,000 distinct CDR3 sequences listed, over 20% were seen once. The germline V gene has CDR1 SGHTA and CDR2 FQGNSA. The CDR3 runs 13 residues. The V end lost 4 bases, the J end lost 5 bases, and 11 bases lay between the germline ends. Treatment here: approximately 11-day PBMC culture with coronavirus spike peptide pools or control peptides (ViraFEST assay). According to the study, CD4+ T cells from the unexposed donor were gathered ahead of the COVID-19 pandemic (2011-2018). Once cultured approximately nine days, CD4+ T cells underwent isolation by negative selection.

Sequences were obtained from CD4+ T cells from blood, cultured in vitro. This receptor was identified in a human donor in good health. The chain employs TRBV7-2 and TRBJ1-2; D is unclear. In DNA, the CDR3 is TGTGCCAGCAGCTCAGAGGTTCCTTATGGCTACACCTTC. Its translation is CASSSEVPYGYTF.